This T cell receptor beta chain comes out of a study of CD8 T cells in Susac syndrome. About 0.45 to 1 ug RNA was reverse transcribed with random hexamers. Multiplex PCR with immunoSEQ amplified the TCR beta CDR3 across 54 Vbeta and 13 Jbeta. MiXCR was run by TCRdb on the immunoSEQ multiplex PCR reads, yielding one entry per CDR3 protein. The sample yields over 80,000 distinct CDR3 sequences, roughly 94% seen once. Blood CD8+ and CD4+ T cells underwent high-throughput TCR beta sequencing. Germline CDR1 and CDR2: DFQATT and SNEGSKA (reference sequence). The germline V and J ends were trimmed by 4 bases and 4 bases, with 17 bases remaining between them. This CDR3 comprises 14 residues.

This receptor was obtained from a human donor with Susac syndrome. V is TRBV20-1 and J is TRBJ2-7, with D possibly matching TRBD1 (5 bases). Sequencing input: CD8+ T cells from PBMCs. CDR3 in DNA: TGCAGTGCTAATTTGTGGGGCATGGAGTACGAGCAGTACTTC. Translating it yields CSANLWGMEYEQYF.